Listed below are T cell receptor beta chains from one sample, sequenced in a study of Graves' ophthalmopathy and Graves' hyperthyroidism. TCRdb redid the calling of the multiplex PCR reads with MiXCR, one entry per CDR3 protein. Of 400,000 to 450,000 distinct CDR3 sequences listed, under 25% are singletons. Sequencing input: peripheral blood. These receptors were obtained from a woman aged 18-30 years with stable Graves' hyperthyroidism. Each CDR3 is given without its conserved first and last residue. Each record gives: J gene, V gene, CDR3 protein.

TRBJ1-3 TRBV7-3 ASSLVGTAGNTIY
TRBJ2-5 TRBV6-1 ASSEFGGRKETQY
TRBJ2-5 TRBV20-1 SARPSTSGRIEETQY
TRBJ1-1 TRBV3-1 ASSARGQALAF
TRBJ2-7 TRBV27 ASSLTPSGPYEQY
TRBJ2-1 TRBV27 ASSPLEGGNEQF
TRBJ2-7 TRBV28 ASSSGQLSYEQY
TRBJ2-7 TRBV27 ASSFGTSAAEQY
TRBJ2-7 TRBV12-3/TRBV12-4 ASSLRRYGLGQSSYEQY
TRBJ2-7 TRBV28 ASSLGGSRAYEQY
TRBJ1-1 TRBV12-3/TRBV12-4 ASSAIQDGEAF
TRBJ1-5 TRBV4-1 ASRSGFKSNQPQH
TRBJ2-7 TRBV6-2/TRBV6-3 ASSGKRRAGEGYEQY
TRBJ1-6 TRBV11-2 ASRAGTGSSPLH
TRBJ2-7 TRBV6-1 ASRSPGGYEQY
TRBJ2-7 TRBV24-1 ATSDPGTVNEQY
TRBJ1-3 TRBV12-3/TRBV12-4 ASSLPGWGNTIY
TRBJ2-7 TRBV12-3/TRBV12-4 ASTNSGASSYEQY
TRBJ2-7 TRBV4-1 ASSQVGGGVSSEQY
TRBJ2-7 TRBV9 ASSVGDDYEQY
TRBJ2-7 TRBV12-3/TRBV12-4 ASSSTQGGYEQY
TRBJ2-7 TRBV6-1 ASSDWPSGNHGEQY
TRBJ2-4 TRBV5-8 ASSSPGRAKNIQY
TRBJ1-6 TRBV12-3/TRBV12-4 ASSKGQGAYNSPLH
TRBJ2-7 TRBV11-1 ASSLYGTGHENEQY
TRBJ2-7 TRBV20-1 SARGTLQMYEQY
TRBJ2-7 TRBV6-1 ASSEGLRGNYEQY
TRBJ2-7 TRBV5-4 ASSRRPRYGTGVYEQY
TRBJ1-1 TRBV19 ACRLREMDTEAF